This T cell receptor (beta chain) was documented in a study of blood T cell repertoires in COVID-19. Turning to the study itself: Some COVID-19 samples were acute and others convalescent; all came from the United States, Italy and Spain.

This clone was seen more than once but under ten times. The CDR3 is made up of 14 amino acids. Germline V gene data show CDR1 as GTSNPN and CDR2 as SVGIG (reference sequence). Trimming removed 1 base from V and 7 bases from J, with 14 bases in between. The assay was immunoSEQ multiplex PCR, and TCRdb's table has in-frame clones only and misses some. The sample includes 220,000 or so clones, around 87% of them seen just once. The sequencing input was PBMCs or T cells enriched from blood (not recorded which). This TCR derives from a man between 25 and 39 years old who had been exposed to COVID-19. This chain connects TRBV30 to TRBJ1-3, with D tentatively TRBD1 (5 bases). The CDR3 sequence is CAWSARVSRNTIYF. CDR3 nucleotide sequence: TGTGCCTGGAGTGCCAGGGTTTCGAGGAACACCATATATTTT. Using reference TRBV30 and TRBJ1-3 for the parts outside the CDR3, the full variable domain is SQTIHQWPATLVQPVGSPLSLECTVEGTSNPNLYWYRQAAGRGLQLLFYSVGIGQISSEVPQNLSASRPQDRQFILSSKKLLLSDSGFYLCAWSARVSRNTIYFGEGSWLTVV.